These 18 T cell receptor beta chains were all obtained from the same sample, sequenced in a study of low-dose radiotherapy and immunotherapy resistance in tumors. Time point of the sample: before trial treatment. Primers used for first-strand cDNA, a TRAV- and TRBV-specific set, covered both alpha and beta chains. The authors amplified TCRs for around 20 PCR cycles with a constant-region primer and a V-primer adapter. TCRdb reanalysed the reads using MiXCR and keeps one entry per CDR3 protein. The sample has 60,000 or so distinct CDR3 sequences, less than 30% seen once. Material: PBMCs, obtained before treatment. These TCRs come from a male donor with rectosigmoid adenocarcinoma.

The V and J genes are TRBV12-3 or TRBV12-4 and TRBJ1-2, with D hard to call. The CDR3 extends over 15 amino acids. V was clipped by 6 bases and J by 2 bases, with 16 bases between them. The CDR3, as DNA: TGTGCCAGCAGCTACACGCCGACGGAGAACTATGGCTACACCTTC. This codes for CASSYTPTENYGYTF.

The rearrangement uses TRBV28 and TRBJ2-3; 9 bases align to TRBD2. This CDR3 contains 19 residues. In germline, CDR1 is MDHEN, CDR2 SYDVKM. Germline trimming cut 4 bases from V and 0 bases from J; bases unmatched to any gene: 14. The CDR3 DNA is TGTGCCAGCAGTTCCCAACCTAGCGGGGTACAATCTAGCACAGATACGCAGTATTTT. Its translation: CASSSQPSGVQSSTDTQYF.

The gene calls are TRBV20-1 and TRBJ1-5, with 7 bases lining up with TRBD1. Unmatched junction bases numbered 8, after V lost 6 bases and J lost 0 bases. This CDR3 has 15 residues. Germline V gene lookup returns CDR1 DFQATT and CDR2 SNEGSKA (reference sequence). The CDR3, as DNA: TGCAGTGCGAGTAAACAGGGGAATAGCAATCAGCCCCAGCATTTT. Translating it yields CSASKQGNSNQPQHF.

This clonotype came up many times. The genes are TRBV6-6 and TRBJ2-7; 11 bases align to TRBD2. CDR1 and CDR2 from the germline V gene are MNHNY and SVGAGI (reference sequence). Trimming at V came to 5 bases and at J to 0 bases, leaving 3 bases not matched to a gene. This CDR3 is 15 amino acids long. CDR3 coding DNA: TGTGCCAGCAGTGGGACTAGCGGTTTCTCCTACGAGCAGTACTTC. Translation: CASSGTSGFSYEQYF.

This chain joins TRBV9 and TRBJ2-7; 8 bases are a match to TRBD1. Looked up from germline, CDR1 is SGDLS and CDR2 is YYNGEE. The J segment lost 3 bases and the V segment lost 6 bases, leaving 11 bases of the junction unmatched. The CDR3 length is 15 residues. The CDR3: CASTLTGTGDYEQYF. DNA for the CDR3: TGTGCCAGCACCTTGACAGGGACAGGAGACTACGAGCAGTACTTC.

With respect to this clonotype: With only one base between it and a far larger clone, this is likely a read error. This chain joins TRBV3-1 and TRBJ2-1; 8 positions match TRBD1. The V and J ends lost 6 bases and 10 bases, in that order; junction bases with no gene match: 5. Germline V CDR1 and CDR2: LGHDT, YNNKEL (reference sequence). The CDR3 totals 12 residues. The CDR3: CASSRTGSEQFF. CDR3 in DNA: TGTGCCAGCAGTCGGACAGGGTCCGAGCAGTTCTTC.

This clonotype showed up many times. The chain carries TRBV27 and TRBJ2-1, with D possibly called TRBD1 or TRBD2 (5 bases each). The CDR3 loop spans 14 amino acids. The V and J ends lost 2 bases and 7 bases respectively, with 12 bases between them. Germline loops: CDR1 MNHEY, CDR2 SMNVEV (reference sequence). Written as DNA, the CDR3 is TGTGCCAGCAGTTTACGGGGCGAAGGGAATGAGCAGTTCTTC. Translated: CASSLRGEGNEQFF.

The V and J genes are TRBV27 and TRBJ2-3; possibly TRBD1 or TRBD2 for D (6 bases each). The germline V gene has CDR1 MNHEY and CDR2 SMNVEV (reference sequence). Trimming pared 8 bases from V and 5 bases from J, leaving 17 bases between. The CDR3 covers 14 residues. The CDR3 DNA reads as TGTGCCAGCGGGGGGCTAGCCTTCATAGATACGCAGTATTTT. Its protein is CASGGLAFIDTQYF.

There are many counts of this clonotype. V is TRBV18 and J is TRBJ2-1; D is ambiguous. Trimming cost V 6 bases and J 4 bases, with 10 bases left between them. Germline values: CDR1 KGHSH, CDR2 LQKENI. The CDR3 covers 13 residues. The CDR3: CASSPSVYNEQFF. CDR3 nucleotide sequence: TGTGCCAGCTCCCCCTCCGTGTACAATGAGCAGTTCTTC.

The chain is built from TRBV6-1 and TRBJ2-6; no firm D call. Trimming took off 4 bases at V and 1 base at J, with 5 bases between the two ends. CDR3 length equals 14 residues. The germline V gene encodes CDR1 MNHNS and CDR2 SASEGT. CDR3 sequence reads: CASSARSGANVLTF. The CDR3 nucleotides read TGTGCCAGCAGTGCCCGGTCTGGGGCCAACGTCCTGACTTTC.

The rearrangement joins TRBV3-1 to TRBJ2-1; 11 bases match TRBD2. V was clipped by 3 bases and J by 6 bases; unmatched bases: 1. CDR3 length: 14 residues. Germline V gene sequence: CDR1 LGHDT, CDR2 YNNKEL (reference sequence). CDR3: CASSHLAGGNEQFF. CDR3 DNA: TGTGCCAGCAGCCATCTAGCGGGGGGCAATGAGCAGTTCTTC.

In its sample, this clonotype was seen many times. V and J are TRBV5-1 and TRBJ2-1; D perhaps matches TRBD2 (5 bases). Germline CDR1 and CDR2: SGHRS and YFSETQ. V shed 5 bases and J shed 6 bases, with 15 bases lying between them. The CDR3 has 14 residues. CDR3 sequence reads: CASRELTSGNEQFF. CDR3 bases: TGCGCCAGCAGAGAGTTAACCAGCGGCAATGAGCAGTTCTTC.

This clonotype has a count of ten or more. This chain connects TRBV7-9 to TRBJ1-5, with D maybe TRBD1 (5 bases). This CDR3 spans 13 amino acids. From germline, CDR1 is SEHNR and CDR2 FQNEAQ (reference sequence). Trimming left V 7 bases short and J 3 bases short, with 10 bases between. The CDR3 sequence: CASNQGLNQPQHF. Written as DNA, the CDR3 is TGTGCCAGCAATCAGGGCCTCAATCAGCCCCAGCATTTT.

This clonotype was counted many times. V usage is TRBV6-2 or TRBV6-3 and J usage is TRBJ1-5, with 10 nucleotides matching TRBD1. Trimming took 5 bases from V and 5 from J; bases not matched to a gene: 6. CDR3 length: 15 amino acids. CDR1 and CDR2 (germline): MNHEY, SVGEGT. CDR3 bases: TGTGCCAGCAGTACGGACAGGGGGAATCATCAGCCCCAGCATTTT. Translation gives CASSTDRGNHQPQHF.

This clonotype came up many times. The rearrangement uses TRBV12-3 or TRBV12-4 and TRBJ2-1; 7 nucleotides align to TRBD1. CDR3 length equals 13 residues. V shed 6 bases and J 6 bases; nucleotides not matched to a gene: 5. Here the CDR3 reads CASRRTGPNEQFF. The CDR3 DNA is TGTGCCAGCAGGAGGACAGGTCCCAATGAGCAGTTCTTC.

Points on this clonotype: The DNA is left out, because the CDR3 cannot be placed on it with certainty; the CDR3 is given as TCRdb lists it. This rearrangement joins TRBV28 to TRBJ2-2; TRBD2 reflects the table's D call only, with no check against the DNA. The CDR3 adds up to 17 amino acids, both ends counted. Germline values: CDR1 MDHEN, CDR2 SYDVKM. CDR3 region: CASSPRLAGAAGELFFF.

The chain couples TRBV4-2 to TRBJ1-1, with D unresolved. The germline CDR1 and CDR2 sequences are LGHNA and YNFKEQ. V was cut by 1 base and J by 5 bases, with 8 bases left in between. The CDR3 loop spans 13 amino acids. CDR3 nucleotides: TGTGCCAGCAGCCAAGTCAGAGGGACTGAAGCTTTCTTT. Translation gives CASSQVRGTEAFF.

In its sample, this clonotype was seen many times. The rearrangement links TRBV10-3 to TRBJ2-5; 9 bases match TRBD1. Unmatched junction bases numbered 3, after V lost 6 bases and J lost 1 base. CDR1 ENHRY and CDR2 SYGVKD come from the germline V gene. This CDR3 is built from 14 residues. The CDR3 DNA reads TGTGCCATCAGCGCGGGACAGGGCCAAGAGACCCAGTACTTC. It yields the protein CAISAGQGQETQYF.